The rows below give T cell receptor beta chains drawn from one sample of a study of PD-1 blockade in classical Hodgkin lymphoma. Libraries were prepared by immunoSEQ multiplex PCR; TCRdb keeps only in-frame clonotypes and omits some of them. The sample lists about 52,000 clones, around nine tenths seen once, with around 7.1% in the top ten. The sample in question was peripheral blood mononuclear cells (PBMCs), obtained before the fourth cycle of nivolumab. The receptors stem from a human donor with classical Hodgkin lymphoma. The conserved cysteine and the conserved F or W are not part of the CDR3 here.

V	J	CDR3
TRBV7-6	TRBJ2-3	ASSLLAGGGDTQY
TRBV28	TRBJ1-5	ASNHPRVNQPQH
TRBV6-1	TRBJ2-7	ASMSSGTSTYEQY
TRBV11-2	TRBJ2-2	ASSLAASGVTGELF
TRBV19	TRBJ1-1	ASSNRARGTEAF
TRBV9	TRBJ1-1	ASSVDSNTEAF
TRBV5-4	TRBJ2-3	ASSPDSSSPRGTQY
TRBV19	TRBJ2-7	ASTPTGSYEQY
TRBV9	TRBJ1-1	ASSVSGTGSTEAF
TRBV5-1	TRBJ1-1	ASRKVGDTEAF
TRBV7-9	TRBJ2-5	ASSLRIGHQETQY
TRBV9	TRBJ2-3	ASSSHGTDTQY
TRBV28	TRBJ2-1	ASNPLAGGPYEQF
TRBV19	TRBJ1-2	ASSIPRGREDNYGYT
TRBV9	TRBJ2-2	ASSVATNTGELF
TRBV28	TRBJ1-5	ASSFRAGAQPQH
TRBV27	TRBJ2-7	ASSGTGGWSEQY
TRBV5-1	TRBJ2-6	ASSNGQGGVSGANVLT
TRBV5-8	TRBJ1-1	ASSPRGRKMNTEAF
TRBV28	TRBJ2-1	ASSLGQRYNEQF
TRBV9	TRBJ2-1	ASSVGLAGGGEQF
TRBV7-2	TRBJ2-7	ASSLEGPSSYEQY
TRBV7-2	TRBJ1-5	ASSLRGLDRHSNQPQH
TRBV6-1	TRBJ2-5	AILVEPQETQY
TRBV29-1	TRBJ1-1	SVEENWVIENTEAF
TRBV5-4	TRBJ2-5	ASSFVGTQETQY
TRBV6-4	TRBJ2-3	ASSALAGGTDTQY
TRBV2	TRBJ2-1	ASSEALASKQF
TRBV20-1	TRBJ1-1	SAERNTEAF
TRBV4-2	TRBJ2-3	ASSQVGGKSTDTQY
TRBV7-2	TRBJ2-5	ASSLEGGAGTQY
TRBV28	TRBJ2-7	ASSFPSGGSRSYEQY
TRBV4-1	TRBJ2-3	ASSPLAGVGDTQY
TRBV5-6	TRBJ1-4	ASSLGAGEKLF
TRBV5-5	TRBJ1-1	ASSFKTEAF
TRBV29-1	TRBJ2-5	SAERGYQETQY
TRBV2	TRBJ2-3	ASSEDQGDTQY
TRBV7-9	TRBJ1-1	ASSPQGAIGTEAF
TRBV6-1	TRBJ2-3	ASSKGGPDTQY
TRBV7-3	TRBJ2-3	ASSPVPRAGSTDTQY
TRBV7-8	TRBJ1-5	ASSLVFDSFNQPQH
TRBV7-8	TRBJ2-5	ASSTRKTLQETQY
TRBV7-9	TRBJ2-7	ASSPKGTSGGPNSYEQY
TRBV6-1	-	ASSTGTEAYEQY
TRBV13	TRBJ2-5	ASSPSGRGGETQY
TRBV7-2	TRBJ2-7	ASSPGGAKRYEQY
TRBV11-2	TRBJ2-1	ASSQGLAGGGGNEQF
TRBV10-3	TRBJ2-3	AISESGRHTDTQY
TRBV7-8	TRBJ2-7	ASSFGRVSSYEQY
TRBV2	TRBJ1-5	ASRRDGGGQPQH
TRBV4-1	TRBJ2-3	ASSQDHGGGTDTQY
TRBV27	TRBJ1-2	ASSWGQGGGYT
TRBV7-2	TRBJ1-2	ASSSDSFDYGYT